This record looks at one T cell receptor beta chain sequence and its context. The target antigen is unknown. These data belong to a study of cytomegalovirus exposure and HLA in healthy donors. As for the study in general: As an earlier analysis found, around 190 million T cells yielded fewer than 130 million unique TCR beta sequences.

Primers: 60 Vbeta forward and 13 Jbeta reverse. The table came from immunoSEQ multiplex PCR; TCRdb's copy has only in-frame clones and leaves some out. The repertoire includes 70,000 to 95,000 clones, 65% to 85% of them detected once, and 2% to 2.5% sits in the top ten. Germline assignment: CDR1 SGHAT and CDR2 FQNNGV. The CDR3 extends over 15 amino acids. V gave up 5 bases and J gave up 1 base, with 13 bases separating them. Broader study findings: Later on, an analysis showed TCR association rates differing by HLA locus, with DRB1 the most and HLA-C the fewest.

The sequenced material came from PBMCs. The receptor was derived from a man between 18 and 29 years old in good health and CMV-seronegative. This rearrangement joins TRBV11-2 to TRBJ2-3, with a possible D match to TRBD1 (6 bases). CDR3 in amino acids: CASSLGYRGTDTQYF. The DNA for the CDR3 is TGTGCCAGCAGCCTAGGTTACAGGGGCACAGATACGCAGTATTTT.